This is a list of T cell receptor beta chains from one sample in a study of blood T cell repertoires in COVID-19. Assay used: immunoSEQ multiplex PCR; TCRdb lists only in-frame clones, some missing. Of 200,000 to 250,000 clones listed, under 85% were seen once; the top ten hold 1.3%. The specimen sequenced was peripheral blood. These receptor sequences come from a woman younger than 45 with COVID-19, enrolled during active disease. The CDR3 runs from the conserved cysteine through the conserved F or W.

v_gene	j_gene	CDR3aa
TRBV10-3	TRBJ2-1	CAISYGTSPNEQFF
TRBV28	TRBJ1-1	CASSTTGNTEAFF
TRBV30	TRBJ2-7	CAWSGVTYEQYF
TRBV7-6	TRBJ2-5	CASSLSGLAGQETQYF
TRBV10-1	TRBJ2-7	CASRPGQPYEQYF
TRBV6-5	TRBJ1-5	CASHAGGPPQHF
TRBV11-3	TRBJ2-1	CASSLSSYSSNEQFF
TRBV13	TRBJ2-7	CASSLQGIYEQYF
TRBV5-8	TRBJ1-1	CASIQGAYTEAFF
TRBV9	TRBJ2-7	CASSPGSSGSHEQYF
TRBV11-2	TRBJ2-7	CASSSHYEQYF
TRBV30	TRBJ2-7	CAWSAGTSGGYRYEQYF
TRBV2	TRBJ1-4	CASSYSATNEKLFF
TRBV30	TRBJ2-7	CAWSVSRGFEQYF
TRBV10-2	TRBJ2-7	CASSALAGGSYEQYF
TRBV3-1/TRBV3-2	TRBJ2-3	CASSQGLRDTQYF
TRBV11-2	TRBJ1-1	CASRRYGTGVMNTEAFF
TRBV28	TRBJ1-1	CASRNPGQGAGTEAFF
TRBV19	TRBJ2-1	CASSNRGSDEQFF
TRBV7-5	TRBJ2-3	CARSQVSPTDTQYF
TRBV7-2	TRBJ1-1	CASSLTDLTEAFF
TRBV18	TRBJ1-1	CASSPSTGETEAFF
TRBV5-5	TRBJ2-3	CASSQGLVDLDTQYF
TRBV2	TRBJ2-1	CASRAGTSFYGSSYNEQFF
TRBV5-1	TRBJ1-1	CASSSEVSPNTEAFF
TRBV30	TRBJ1-5	CAWSVDRGGHQPQHF
TRBV6-2/TRBV6-3	TRBJ1-2	CATSGQGYGYTF
TRBV18	TRBJ1-5	CASSRDRGGQPQHF
TRBV7-9	TRBJ2-1	CASSHGTSGSYEQFF
TRBV30	TRBJ2-2	CAWSAPGQETGELFF
TRBV29-1	TRBJ2-5	CSVEPRPGGQETQYF
TRBV24-1	TRBJ2-2	CATQGPLNTGELFF
TRBV15	TRBJ1-3	CATSTGRGGRAGNTIYF
TRBV9	TRBJ2-1	CASSSGLAENEQFF
TRBV4-2	TRBJ2-7	CASSSVPYEQYF
TRBV27	TRBJ2-3	CASSTSAGEVTDTQYF
TRBV27	TRBJ1-2	CASSFKTGAKQGYTF
TRBV30	TRBJ1-2	CAWRGTVGIYGYTF
TRBV5-1	TRBJ2-3	CASSLRTGTGVSGSGSTDTQYF
TRBV30	TRBJ2-5	CAVLAGGYQETQYF
TRBV16	TRBJ2-1	CASRPTGTGRENEQFF
TRBV7-3	TRBJ1-3	CASSYDRGNTIYF